Below are 8 T cell receptor beta chains sequenced from a single sample in a study of early stage breast cancer tumors. The data were produced by immunoSEQ multiplex PCR, yet TCRdb's version contains in-frame clones alone and is incomplete. This repertoire shows 44,000 or so clones, approximately 80% found once; its top ten account for around 1.3%. The sample comprised blood. The receptors derive from a person aged 45 to 59 with breast cancer.

This clone has more than one count but fewer than ten. The chain couples TRBV7-2 to TRBJ2-7; perhaps D is TRBD1 or TRBD2 (6 bases each). The germline gives CDR1 SGHTA, CDR2 FQGNSA. The CDR3 extends over 16 amino acids. The V end was cut by 0 bases, the J end by 5 bases, with 17 bases between. Written as DNA, the CDR3 is TGTGCCAGCAGCTTAGCGACGGGGGCTTTGTTTCACGAGCAGTACTTC. Protein: CASSLATGALFHEQYF.

The chain carries TRBV10-3 and TRBJ2-2, with D perhaps matching TRBD2 (6 bases). The CDR3 is 13 residues long. The V end lost 11 bases, the J end lost 1 base, and 11 bases lay between the germline ends. Germline CDR1 and CDR2: ENHRY and SYGVKD. This CDR3 is CAAGSLNTGELFF. The CDR3 coding sequence is TGTGCCGCGGGATCTTTGAACACCGGGGAGCTGTTTTTT.

The chain combines TRBV6-1 with TRBJ1-4; possibly TRBD1 for D (5 bases). Germline lookup yields CDR1 MNHNS and CDR2 SASEGT. This CDR3 comprises 14 residues. Trimming cost V 1 base and J 8 bases, with 11 bases left between them. CDR3 amino acids: CASSEGWGREKLFF. CDR3 bases: TGTGCCAGCAGTGAAGGGTGGGGCAGGGAAAAACTGTTTTTT.

The chain combines TRBV12-5 with TRBJ1-1; 7 bases fit TRBD1. Germline V gene sequence: CDR1 LGHNT, CDR2 FRNRAP. The CDR3 spans 15 residues. The junction had 2 bases not matched to a gene; V was cut back by 1 base and J by 0 bases. The CDR3 DNA sequence: TGTGCTAGTGGTTTGGGGGACAGAATGAACACTGAAGCTTTCTTT. This sequence encodes CASGLGDRMNTEAFF.

The J gene is TRBJ1-2, the V gene TRBV4-1; no definite D call. CDR1 MGHRA and CDR2 YSYEKL come from the germline V gene. The CDR3 has 11 residues. V was trimmed by 3 bases and J by 8 bases, leaving 7 bases between them. CDR3 in DNA: TGCGCCAGCAGCCATAGCATCGGCTACACCTTC. The encoded protein is CASSHSIGYTF.

The chain is built from TRBV19 and TRBJ1-5; D may be TRBD1 (5 bases). In germline, CDR1 is LNHDA, CDR2 SQIVND (reference sequence). The CDR3 is 15 residues long. V was shortened by 5 bases and J by 0 bases, with 11 bases between the two germline ends. For the CDR3, the DNA is TGTGCCAGTAGTTTGCCAGGGAATAGCAATCAGCCCCAGCATTTT. It encodes CASSLPGNSNQPQHF.

The CDR3 DNA reads TGCGCCAGCAGCTTGGGGACAGCCCTCCAAGAGACCCAGTACTTC. Encoded protein: CASSLGTALQETQYF. The chain combines TRBV5-1 with TRBJ2-5; D is perhaps TRBD1 (6 bases). Trimming removed 0 bases from V and 1 base from J, with 10 bases in between. This CDR3 has 15 amino acids. Looked up from germline, CDR1 is SGHRS and CDR2 is YFSETQ.

The CDR3 DNA follows: TGTGCCAGCAGTTTATCAGAATCCCTGGGGAGGTACTTC. Its protein is CASSLSESLGRYF. The V and J genes are TRBV27 and TRBJ2-7, with a tentative D call TRBD2 (5 bases). The CDR3 runs to 13 residues. Germline V gives CDR1 MNHEY, CDR2 SMNVEV (reference sequence). The V end lost 0 bases, the J end lost 12 bases, and 15 bases lay between the germline ends.